This TCR beta chain was sequenced in a study of blood T cell repertoires in COVID-19. Across the study: Both acute and convalescent COVID-19 samples were obtained from the United States, Italy and Spain. T cells, B-cell-depleted T cells, or PBMCs supplied cDNA or gDNA.

Authors' analysis steps: Estimates of nucleated cell counts were drawn from the amplification of reference gene primers. Clones were read by immunoSEQ multiplex PCR, and TCRdb kept only the in-frame ones, dropping some. That table is the source of V, J and clone size, and D and trimming were worked out from the DNA. Counted here are 200,000 to 250,000 clones, 60% to 85% occurring once; the ten biggest clones make up roughly 6.7%. Germline CDR1 is SGHVS and CDR2 is FNYEAQ. The CDR3 length is 14 residues. V lost 5 bases to trimming and J lost 5 bases, with 13 bases between them. The clonotype comes from an older woman with acute or convalescent COVID-19. This chain joins TRBV7-6 and TRBJ1-5, with D possibly matching TRBD1 (5 bases). Sequences were obtained from peripheral blood. CDR3 DNA: TGTGCCAGCAGCCCAACTCGGGGGGATCAGCCCCAGCATTTT. Translating gives CASSPTRGDQPQHF.